This is a list of T cell receptor beta chains from one sample in a study of blood T cell repertoires in COVID-19. The method was immunoSEQ multiplex PCR; TCRdb's version includes in-frame clones alone and lacks a portion of them. The table lists 25,000 to 35,000 clones, around 89% of them singletons. Sequenced input: peripheral blood. These receptors all stem from a woman between 40 and 55 years old with active or convalescent COVID-19. Both conserved end residues are part of each CDR3. Each record gives: CDR3 DNA, CDR3 protein, clone size, CDR3 length, J gene, V gene, D gene. A D gene is named only where the DNA matches it firmly. Clone size is stated in some rows and not others, as once, few, many or a class when expanded.

CDR3nt: TGTGCCAGTAGTATAGATGGGGGAGGCGGCAATCAGCCCCAGCATTTT
CDR3aa: CASSIDGGGGNQPQHF
abundance: -
len: 16
j_gene: TRBJ1-5
v_gene: TRBV19
d_gene: -

CDR3nt: TGTGCCAGTAGTATAGATCTTCTAGCGGGAAACACCGGGGAGCTGTTTTTT
CDR3aa: CASSIDLLAGNTGELFF
abundance: -
len: 17
j_gene: TRBJ2-2
v_gene: TRBV19
d_gene: TRBD2

CDR3nt: TGTGCCTGGTCGCCGGGACTAGCGATCTACGAGCAGTACTTC
CDR3aa: CAWSPGLAIYEQYF
abundance: -
len: 14
j_gene: TRBJ2-7
v_gene: TRBV30
d_gene: TRBD2

CDR3nt: TGTGCCAGCAGCCCACGGGAGGGCCCCCGGAACACTGAAGCTTTCTTT
CDR3aa: CASSPREGPRNTEAFF
abundance: -
len: 16
j_gene: TRBJ1-1
v_gene: TRBV21-1
d_gene: -

CDR3nt: TGTGCCAGCAGCTTAGACTCTAGCCTGGGCACAGATACGCAGTATTTT
CDR3aa: CASSLDSSLGTDTQYF
abundance: -
len: 16
j_gene: TRBJ2-3
v_gene: TRBV11-1
d_gene: -

CDR3nt: TGTGCCAGCAGCGTAGGTGGGACAGGGAGGATAGGCAATGAGCAGTTCTTC
CDR3aa: CASSVGGTGRIGNEQFF
abundance: -
len: 17
j_gene: TRBJ2-1
v_gene: TRBV9
d_gene: TRBD1

CDR3nt: TGTGCCAGCAGCTACTCAGGGCCTCCCACCGGGGAGCTGTTTTTT
CDR3aa: CASSYSGPPTGELFF
abundance: once
len: 15
j_gene: TRBJ2-2
v_gene: TRBV7-3
d_gene: -

CDR3nt: TGTGCCAGCAGCGTTTACGAGAGAGGCTCTGAAGCTTTCTTT
CDR3aa: CASSVYERGSEAFF
abundance: -
len: 14
j_gene: TRBJ1-1
v_gene: TRBV9
d_gene: -

CDR3nt: TGTGCCAGCAGTTTGAGCAGGCTCACCGGGGAGCTGTTTTTT
CDR3aa: CASSLSRLTGELFF
abundance: -
len: 14
j_gene: TRBJ2-2
v_gene: TRBV28
d_gene: -

CDR3nt: TGTGCCAGCAGCTTAGGTCCTGGTGTGTGGCGGTCCTATGGCTACACCTTC
CDR3aa: CASSLGPGVWRSYGYTF
abundance: -
len: 17
j_gene: TRBJ1-2
v_gene: TRBV7-3
d_gene: -

CDR3nt: TGTGCCAGCTCGTCCGGGACAGTTCGAGAGACCCAGTACTTC
CDR3aa: CASSSGTVRETQYF
abundance: -
len: 14
j_gene: TRBJ2-5
v_gene: TRBV18
d_gene: TRBD1

CDR3nt: TGTGCCAGCAGTGAAGTTACGGGACAGAGGAACATTCAGTACTTC
CDR3aa: CASSEVTGQRNIQYF
abundance: -
len: 15
j_gene: TRBJ2-4
v_gene: TRBV6-1
d_gene: TRBD1

CDR3nt: TGTGCCAGCAGCCCGGAGCTGCGGGGTGCCTACGAGCAGTACTTC
CDR3aa: CASSPELRGAYEQYF
abundance: -
len: 15
j_gene: TRBJ2-7
v_gene: TRBV9
d_gene: -

CDR3nt: TGTGCCAGCAGTACCGAGCCCGGGAATAATTCACCCCTCCACTTT
CDR3aa: CASSTEPGNNSPLHF
abundance: -
len: 15
j_gene: TRBJ1-6
v_gene: TRBV6-5
d_gene: -

CDR3nt: TGTGCCAGCAGCCCCGGGACTAGCGGGTTCGAGACGCAGTATTTT
CDR3aa: CASSPGTSGFETQYF
abundance: -
len: 15
j_gene: TRBJ2-3
v_gene: TRBV11-3
d_gene: TRBD2

CDR3nt: TGTGCCAGCAGTCCCGTGCGGGGAGGGAACACTGAAGCTTTCTTT
CDR3aa: CASSPVRGGNTEAFF
abundance: -
len: 15
j_gene: TRBJ1-1
v_gene: TRBV28
d_gene: -

CDR3nt: TGTGCCAGCAGCGGGACTCTACTTTTGGGTGAGCAGTTCTTC
CDR3aa: CASSGTLLLGEQFF
abundance: -
len: 14
j_gene: TRBJ2-1
v_gene: TRBV11-2
d_gene: -

CDR3nt: TGTGCCAGCAGCGTGGTTGGAGGGAAGGCCGCGAACACCGGGGAGCTGTTTTTT
CDR3aa: CASSVVGGKAANTGELFF
abundance: once
len: 18
j_gene: TRBJ2-2
v_gene: TRBV5-5
d_gene: -

CDR3nt: TGTGCCAGTAGTATAGGCGACCCCCTCCCGGGGGGTGAAGCTTTCTTT
CDR3aa: CASSIGDPLPGGEAFF
abundance: -
len: 16
j_gene: TRBJ1-1
v_gene: TRBV19
d_gene: -

CDR3nt: TGTGCCAGTAGTATAGACAGGGATAAAGAAAAACTGTTTTTT
CDR3aa: CASSIDRDKEKLFF
abundance: -
len: 14
j_gene: TRBJ1-4
v_gene: TRBV19
d_gene: -

CDR3nt: TGTGCCAGCAGCCGCGACGGACAGGGCCAAGAGACCCAGTACTTC
CDR3aa: CASSRDGQGQETQYF
abundance: -
len: 15
j_gene: TRBJ2-5
v_gene: TRBV7-3
d_gene: TRBD1

CDR3nt: TGTGCCAGTAGTTTCACAGGGGACACTGAAGCTTTCTTT
CDR3aa: CASSFTGDTEAFF
abundance: -
len: 13
j_gene: TRBJ1-1
v_gene: TRBV19
d_gene: TRBD1

CDR3nt: TGTGCCAGTAGTATCTTGGGGGCGTCGAACACCGGGGAGCTGTTTTTT
CDR3aa: CASSILGASNTGELFF
abundance: -
len: 16
j_gene: TRBJ2-2
v_gene: TRBV19
d_gene: -

CDR3nt: TGTGCCAGCAGTGCGAAGCGGGGCTCCTACAATGAGCAGTTCTTC
CDR3aa: CASSAKRGSYNEQFF
abundance: -
len: 15
j_gene: TRBJ2-1
v_gene: TRBV28
d_gene: TRBD2

CDR3nt: TGTGCCAGCAGCTTGGGACAGATAATGAACACTGAAGCTTTCTTT
CDR3aa: CASSLGQIMNTEAFF
abundance: -
len: 15
j_gene: TRBJ1-1
v_gene: TRBV5-6
d_gene: -

CDR3nt: TGTGCCACCAGCAGGGGGGACAGGGGGATGGGATACAATGAGCAGTTCTTC
CDR3aa: CATSRGDRGMGYNEQFF
abundance: -
len: 17
j_gene: TRBJ2-1
v_gene: TRBV15
d_gene: TRBD1

CDR3nt: TGTGCCAGCTCACCGGGACAGGGGATCACAGATACGCAGTATTTT
CDR3aa: CASSPGQGITDTQYF
abundance: -
len: 15
j_gene: TRBJ2-3
v_gene: TRBV18
d_gene: TRBD1

CDR3nt: TGCGCCAGCAGCGAGAGGACTATCCGAGACGAGCAGTACTTC
CDR3aa: CASSERTIRDEQYF
abundance: -
len: 14
j_gene: TRBJ2-7
v_gene: TRBV5-1
d_gene: -

CDR3nt: TGCGCCAGCAGCTTGGGGTTAGGGACAGATTATGGCTACACCTTC
CDR3aa: CASSLGLGTDYGYTF
abundance: -
len: 15
j_gene: TRBJ1-2
v_gene: TRBV5-1
d_gene: TRBD1

CDR3nt: TGTGCCAGCAGTGAAGCGCCTAGCGGGACCTACAATGAGCAGTTCTTC
CDR3aa: CASSEAPSGTYNEQFF
abundance: once
len: 16
j_gene: TRBJ2-1
v_gene: TRBV6-1
d_gene: TRBD2

CDR3nt: TGTGCCAGCAGTCTAGGAGCGTCACCCCTCCACTTT
CDR3aa: CASSLGASPLHF
abundance: -
len: 12
j_gene: TRBJ1-6
v_gene: TRBV12-3/TRBV12-4
d_gene: -

CDR3nt: TGTGCCAGCAGCATGGGACTAGCTCCGGGGAGCACAGATACGCAGTATTTT
CDR3aa: CASSMGLAPGSTDTQYF
abundance: -
len: 17
j_gene: TRBJ2-3
v_gene: TRBV28
d_gene: TRBD2

CDR3nt: TGTGCCAGTAGCCTGAGCAGGGGAAGCGAAAAACTGTTTTTT
CDR3aa: CASSLSRGSEKLFF
abundance: -
len: 14
j_gene: TRBJ1-4
v_gene: TRBV19
d_gene: -

CDR3nt: TGTGCCAGCTCTCCTGGACTAGCGGGCTCTTACGAGCAGTACTTC
CDR3aa: CASSPGLAGSYEQYF
abundance: -
len: 15
j_gene: TRBJ2-7
v_gene: TRBV18
d_gene: TRBD2

CDR3nt: TGCAGCGTTGAGGCCAGCGGTCAAGGCTGGGAGACCCAGTACTTC
CDR3aa: CSVEASGQGWETQYF
abundance: -
len: 15
j_gene: TRBJ2-5
v_gene: TRBV29-1
d_gene: -

CDR3nt: TGTGCCAGCGGTGAGAGCACAGATACGCAGTATTTT
CDR3aa: CASGESTDTQYF
abundance: -
len: 12
j_gene: TRBJ2-3
v_gene: TRBV7-2
d_gene: -

CDR3nt: TGTGCCAGCAGCTTAGTGGGGGGTTCCTACGAGCAGTACTTC
CDR3aa: CASSLVGGSYEQYF
abundance: -
len: 14
j_gene: TRBJ2-7
v_gene: TRBV11-3
d_gene: -

CDR3nt: TGTGCCAGCAGTTACGGTGGGGCGAACAATGAGCAGTTCTTC
CDR3aa: CASSYGGANNEQFF
abundance: -
len: 14
j_gene: TRBJ2-1
v_gene: TRBV6-5
d_gene: -

CDR3nt: TGTGCCAGCAGCTCCCACCGGAAGGGCGAGGGAGATCCCCTCCACTTT
CDR3aa: CASSSHRKGEGDPLHF
abundance: -
len: 16
j_gene: TRBJ1-6
v_gene: TRBV13
d_gene: -

CDR3nt: TGCAGCTCTCTTACACCGTACCAAGAGACCCAGTACTTC
CDR3aa: CSSLTPYQETQYF
abundance: once
len: 13
j_gene: TRBJ2-5
v_gene: TRBV29-1
d_gene: -

CDR3nt: TGTGCCTGGAGTGTACTCGGTTCACCCCTCCACTTT
CDR3aa: CAWSVLGSPLHF
abundance: -
len: 12
j_gene: TRBJ1-6
v_gene: TRBV30
d_gene: -

CDR3nt: TGTGCCAGTAGTATAGCCGGGCAGGGGAGTAACACCTTC
CDR3aa: CASSIAGQGSNTF
abundance: once
len: 13
j_gene: TRBJ1-2
v_gene: TRBV19
d_gene: -

CDR3nt: TGTGCCAGCAGCTCACCGGGAGGGGCCAACGTCCTGACTTTC
CDR3aa: CASSSPGGANVLTF
abundance: -
len: 14
j_gene: TRBJ2-6
v_gene: TRBV9
d_gene: -

CDR3nt: TGTGCCAGCAGCCTCGCAGGGGGGAGTTCTGGAAACACCATATATTTT
CDR3aa: CASSLAGGSSGNTIYF
abundance: -
len: 16
j_gene: TRBJ1-3
v_gene: TRBV9
d_gene: TRBD1

CDR3nt: TGCGCCAGCAGCCAAGATGCTTTCGGGGAGTTACGTGGCTACACCTTC
CDR3aa: CASSQDAFGELRGYTF
abundance: -
len: 16
j_gene: TRBJ1-2
v_gene: TRBV4-3
d_gene: -

CDR3nt: TGTGCCAGTAGTATTAAGGGGGCGCCGGTGGCGGGACGCAATGAGCAGTTCTTC
CDR3aa: CASSIKGAPVAGRNEQFF
abundance: -
len: 18
j_gene: TRBJ2-1
v_gene: TRBV19
d_gene: -

CDR3nt: TGTGCCAGCACCCCGGACAGGGGGCAAGGTCAGCCCCAGCATTTT
CDR3aa: CASTPDRGQGQPQHF
abundance: few
len: 15
j_gene: TRBJ1-5
v_gene: TRBV6-2/TRBV6-3
d_gene: TRBD1

CDR3nt: TGTGCCATCACCCCCGGGACTAGCGGGAGGGAGACCCAGTACTTC
CDR3aa: CAITPGTSGRETQYF
abundance: -
len: 15
j_gene: TRBJ2-5
v_gene: TRBV10-3
d_gene: TRBD2

CDR3nt: TGTGCCAGCTCACCAAGTCAGGGTGGCTACGAGCAGTACTTC
CDR3aa: CASSPSQGGYEQYF
abundance: -
len: 14
j_gene: TRBJ2-7
v_gene: TRBV18
d_gene: -

CDR3nt: TGTGCCAGTAGTCTGGGACAGGTTCGCACAGATACGCAGTATTTT
CDR3aa: CASSLGQVRTDTQYF
abundance: -
len: 15
j_gene: TRBJ2-3
v_gene: TRBV19
d_gene: TRBD1

CDR3nt: TGCGCCAGCAGCCCTGGGGGGACAGAGAACACTGAAGCTTTCTTT
CDR3aa: CASSPGGTENTEAFF
abundance: -
len: 15
j_gene: TRBJ1-1
v_gene: TRBV5-1
d_gene: TRBD1

CDR3nt: TGTGCCAGCAGCTTTGAGGCGGGGGCGACCGGGGAGCTGTTTTTT
CDR3aa: CASSFEAGATGELFF
abundance: -
len: 15
j_gene: TRBJ2-2
v_gene: TRBV11-2
d_gene: -

CDR3nt: TGTGCCAGCAGCATCTCACAGGGGGCCCACGAGCAGTACTTC
CDR3aa: CASSISQGAHEQYF
abundance: few
len: 14
j_gene: TRBJ2-7
v_gene: TRBV28
d_gene: TRBD1

CDR3nt: TGTGCCAGCAGTACAAGCGGGGGGGCCAGGAATGAGCAGTTCTTC
CDR3aa: CASSTSGGARNEQFF
abundance: -
len: 15
j_gene: TRBJ2-1
v_gene: TRBV6-5
d_gene: TRBD2

CDR3nt: TGTGCCAGCAGCTTGGATGAGACAGGGGACCCAGAGAACACTGAAGCTTTCTTT
CDR3aa: CASSLDETGDPENTEAFF
abundance: -
len: 18
j_gene: TRBJ1-1
v_gene: TRBV5-6
d_gene: TRBD1

CDR3nt: TGTGCCAGCAGAAGACTAGCGGGGGGACAAGAGACCCAGTACTTC
CDR3aa: CASRRLAGGQETQYF
abundance: -
len: 15
j_gene: TRBJ2-5
v_gene: TRBV7-9
d_gene: TRBD2